This T cell receptor (beta chain) was observed in a study of blood T cell repertoires in COVID-19. Study context: Samples taken during acute and convalescent COVID-19 were collected in the United States, Italy and Spain. From T cells, B-cell-depleted T cells, or PBMCs came the material, which was cDNA or gDNA.

CDR3 length: 13 amino acids. V shed 2 bases and J shed 7 bases, with 12 bases lying between them. Germline-derived CDR1 and CDR2 are MNHEY and SMNVEV (reference sequence). Per the authors' pipeline: Estimation of nucleated cell counts was performed using reference gene primer amplification. The table came from immunoSEQ multiplex PCR; TCRdb's copy has only in-frame clones and leaves some out. V and J calls and clone size are those listed in that table; D and trimming were worked out from the DNA. This sample has over 100,000 clones, with 81% found just once. Sequenced material: peripheral blood. The V gene is TRBV27, the J gene TRBJ2-7; possibly TRBD2 for D (5 bases). The TCR originated in a woman aged 55-69 years with active or convalescent COVID-19. The CDR3 loop reads CASSLSSSGEQYV. CDR3 in DNA: TGTGCCAGCAGTTTAAGCTCGTCGGGGGAGCAGTACGTC.